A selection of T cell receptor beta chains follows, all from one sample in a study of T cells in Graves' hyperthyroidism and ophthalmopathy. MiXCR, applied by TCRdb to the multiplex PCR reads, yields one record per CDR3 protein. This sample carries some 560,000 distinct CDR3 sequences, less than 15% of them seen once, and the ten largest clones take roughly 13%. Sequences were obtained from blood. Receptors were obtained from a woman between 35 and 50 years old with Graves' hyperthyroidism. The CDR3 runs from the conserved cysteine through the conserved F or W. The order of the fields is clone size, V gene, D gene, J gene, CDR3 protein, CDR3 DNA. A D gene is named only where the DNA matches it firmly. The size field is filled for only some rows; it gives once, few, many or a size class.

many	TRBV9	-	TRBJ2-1	CASSVSGLDHNEQFF	TGTGCCAGCAGCGTTAGTGGGCTAGATCACAATGAGCAGTTCTTC
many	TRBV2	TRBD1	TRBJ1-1	CASTRTGNTEAFF	TGTGCCAGCACCCGGACAGGGAACACTGAAGCTTTCTTT
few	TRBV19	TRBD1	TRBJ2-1	CASSIGDRVVYNEQFF	TGTGCCAGTAGTATAGGGGACAGGGTCGTATACAATGAGCAGTTCTTC
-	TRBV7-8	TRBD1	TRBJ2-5	CASSLGGDRGRETRYF	TGTGCCAGCAGCTTAGGGGGGGACAGGGGGAGAGAGACCCGGTACTTC
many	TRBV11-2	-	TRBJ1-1	CASSITGWAEAFF	TGTGCCAGCAGCATCACCGGCTGGGCTGAAGCTTTCTTT
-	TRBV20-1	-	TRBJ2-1	CSASSPLTFDEQFF	TGCAGTGCTAGCAGTCCTCTCACTTTCGATGAGCAGTTCTTC
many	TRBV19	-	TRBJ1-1	CASSITPASNTEAFF	TGTGCCAGTAGTATTACTCCAGCATCCAACACTGAAGCTTTCTTT
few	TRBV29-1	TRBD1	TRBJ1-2	CSAGDRVIYGYTF	TGCAGCGCCGGGGACAGGGTGATTTATGGCTACACCTTC
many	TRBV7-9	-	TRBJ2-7	CASTNLQRQGDEQYF	TGTGCCAGCACCAACCTCCAGAGGCAGGGTGACGAGCAGTACTTC
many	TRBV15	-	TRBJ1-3	CATSRDWGTGNTIYF	TGTGCCACCAGCAGAGATTGGGGAACTGGAAACACCATATATTTT
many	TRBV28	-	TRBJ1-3	CASSPSYRESGNTIYF	TGTGCCAGCAGTCCCTCGTACAGGGAGTCTGGAAACACCATATATTTT